Included here is one TCR beta chain sequence, with context. This entry is derived from a study of blood T cell repertoires in COVID-19. On the study more broadly: The origin of the acute and convalescent COVID-19 samples was the United States, Italy and Spain. Sample material is recorded as cDNA or gDNA derived from T cells, B-cell-depleted T cells, or PBMCs.

This CDR3 is built from 15 residues. Trimming left V 0 bases short and J 6 bases short, with 13 bases between. The germline V gene has CDR1 SGHTA and CDR2 FQGNSA. Some clones are missing from TCRdb's copy, which holds only in-frame ones; the method was immunoSEQ multiplex PCR. This table holds approximately 170,000 clones, around 72% found once. The specimen sequenced was peripheral blood. The chain carries TRBV7-2 and TRBJ2-3, with D perhaps matching TRBD2 (5 bases). The receptor comes from a woman older than 75 with acute or convalescent COVID-19. The CDR3 is CASSLALVTPDTQYF. The CDR3 nucleotides are TGTGCCAGCAGCTTAGCACTAGTGACTCCGGATACGCAGTATTTT.